Each of the 27 T cell receptor beta chains below was sequenced from the same sample in a study of control samples from healthy donors and cancer patients. Sequenced by immunoSEQ multiplex PCR; TCRdb stores in-frame clones only, minus some. The repertoire holds about 170,000 clones, with around 92% as singletons. The specimen sequenced was blood. The source of these receptors is a woman between 35 and 50 years old in good health.

A single count supports this clone. The chain employs TRBV25-1 and TRBJ2-1; D is unclear. The germline V gene has CDR1 MGHDK and CDR2 SYGVNS. The CDR3 is 14 residues long. Between the trimmed V and J ends, which lost 4 bases and 5 bases, there was a span of 12 bases. Here the CDR3 reads CASSGDGPNNEQFF. Here the CDR3 DNA reads TGTGCCAGCAGTGGCGACGGACCCAACAATGAGCAGTTCTTC.

The chain employs TRBV4-2 and TRBJ2-5, with 9 bases identical to TRBD2. The germline CDR1 and CDR2 sequences are LGHNA and YNFKEQ. The CDR3 has 17 residues. V shed 1 base, J shed 4 bases, and the junction held 10 bases outside the gene matches. CDR3 region: CASSQVEAGGWVETQYF. The CDR3 nucleotides are TGTGCCAGCAGCCAAGTGGAAGCGGGGGGCTGGGTAGAGACCCAGTACTTC.

The chain couples TRBV3-1 (or the pseudogene TRBV3-2) to TRBJ2-1; 11 positions agree with TRBD2. Germline V gene sequence: CDR1 LGHDT, CDR2 YNNKEL (reference sequence). J gave up 1 base and V 10 bases, and 9 bases lay outside the gene matches. The CDR3 totals 16 residues. CDR3 region: CATRRSSGGSYNEQFF. The CDR3, as DNA: TGTGCCACCCGAAGATCTAGCGGGGGGTCCTACAATGAGCAGTTCTTC.

This chain joins TRBV13 and TRBJ2-1; 9 nucleotides line up with TRBD2. The CDR3 runs to 15 residues. Germline CDR1 PRHDT, CDR2 FYEKMQ (reference sequence). Losses at the gene ends were 6 bases for V and 3 bases for J; bases not matched to a gene: 6. CDR3 coding DNA: TGTGCCAGCAGACCAAGCGGGGGGTTCTACAATGAGCAGTTCTTC. The encoded protein is CASRPSGGFYNEQFF.

Comments on this clone: One end of the junction fails to match germline, which may point to a read error. This chain links TRBV2 with TRBJ2-7; 7 bases agree with TRBD2. The CDR3 loop spans 15 amino acids. Germline V gene lookup returns CDR1 SNHLY and CDR2 FYNNEI. The CDR3 here is CASREGLAASYEQYF. Here the CDR3 DNA reads TGTGCCAGCAGAGAAGGTCTAGCGGCCTCCTACGAGCAGTACTTC.

CDR3 sequence reads: CASSLHSYGYTF. CDR3 in DNA: TGTGCCAGCAGCTTGCACAGCTATGGCTACACCTTC. The chain recombines TRBV5-4 with TRBJ1-2, with no clear D. Germline V gene lookup returns CDR1 SGHNT and CDR2 YYREEE (reference sequence). There are 12 residues in the CDR3. The V end lost 1 base, the J end lost 4 bases, and 5 bases lay between the germline ends.

V and J are TRBV9 and TRBJ2-7; 8 nucleotides agree with TRBD2. Germline assignment: CDR1 SGDLS and CDR2 YYNGEE. Unmatched junction bases numbered 8, after V lost 2 bases and J lost 4 bases. The CDR3 is made up of 15 amino acids. Here the CDR3 DNA reads TGTGCCAGCAGCGTTCAGGGGACTAGAGGGTACGAGCAGTACTTC. It yields the protein CASSVQGTRGYEQYF.

The V and J genes are TRBV5-1 and TRBJ1-1, with D possibly being TRBD1 (6 bases). V lost 4 bases and J lost 4, with 17 bases in between. Germline CDR1 and CDR2: SGHRS and YFSETQ. The CDR3 length is 15 residues. In DNA form, the CDR3 reads TGCGCCAGCAGCCAAGGACAGACCGCGATCACTGAAGCTTTCTTT. Translated, it gives CASSQGQTAITEAFF.

The chain employs TRBV5-6 and TRBJ2-7; D possibly corresponds to TRBD2 (6 bases). V was clipped by 4 bases and J by 2 bases, with 13 bases between them. The germline V gene encodes CDR1 SGHDT and CDR2 YYEEEE. The CDR3 totals 14 residues. The CDR3 loop reads CASSLGDLAYEQYF. The CDR3 coding sequence is TGTGCCAGCAGCCTAGGGGACTTAGCCTACGAGCAGTACTTC.

The chain has TRBV7-3 and TRBJ1-1, with TRBD1 matching 7 bases. Germline V gene lookup returns CDR1 SGHTA and CDR2 FQGTGA. The CDR3 consists of 13 residues. The V segment lost 8 bases and the J segment 5 bases; nucleotides outside the gene matches: 8. In DNA form, the CDR3 reads TGTGCCAGCGCATTCACAGGGGTGACTGAAGCTTTCTTT. The encoded protein is CASAFTGVTEAFF.

This chain uses TRBV5-1 with TRBJ2-3, with unresolved D. The CDR3 covers 13 residues. Trimming cost V 4 bases and J 6 bases, with 12 bases left between them. Germline lookup yields CDR1 SGHRS and CDR2 YFSETQ. The CDR3 region has the DNA TGCGCCAGCAGCCCCACGAATGGGGATACGCAGTATTTT. Its protein is CASSPTNGDTQYF.

The chain links TRBV5-1 to TRBJ1-2; D perhaps matches TRBD1 (5 bases). This CDR3 has 15 amino acids. The V end lost 0 bases, the J end lost 0 bases, and 9 bases lay between the germline ends. Germline loops: CDR1 SGHRS, CDR2 YFSETQ. The CDR3 region is CASSLVGGTNYGYTF. The DNA of the CDR3 is TGCGCCAGCAGCTTGGTTGGGGGTACTAACTATGGCTACACCTTC.

The chain joins TRBV5-6 to TRBJ2-7, with D possibly being TRBD1 or TRBD2 (6 bases each). Trimming pared 3 bases from V and 3 bases from J, leaving 13 bases between. Germline lookup yields CDR1 SGHDT and CDR2 YYEEEE. This CDR3 comprises 14 residues. Written as DNA, the CDR3 is TGTGCCAGCAGCTCCGGGGGCCGCGACTACGAGCAGTACTTC. Translating gives CASSSGGRDYEQYF.

This chain connects TRBV6-5 to TRBJ2-1; D may be TRBD2 (5 bases). Trimming removed 4 bases from V and 2 bases from J, with 9 bases in between. The CDR3 is made up of 14 amino acids. Per the germline V gene, CDR1 is MNHEY and CDR2 is SVGAGI. CDR3 coding DNA: TGTGCCAGCAGTTCGTCCGGGGCCTACAATGAGCAGTTCTTC. It yields the protein CASSSSGAYNEQFF.

The V gene is TRBV7-6, the J gene TRBJ2-3, with 8 bases that match TRBD2. The CDR3 contains 16 residues. J lost 6 bases, V lost 5 bases, and 13 bases had no gene match. The germline CDR1 and CDR2 sequences are SGHVS and FNYEAQ. Here the CDR3 reads CASSGRGASGADTQYF. CDR3 coding DNA: TGTGCCAGCAGCGGGCGGGGGGCCTCGGGGGCGGATACGCAGTATTTT.

The chain employs TRBV4-1 and TRBJ1-1; possibly TRBD1 for D (5 bases). Germline values: CDR1 MGHRA, CDR2 YSYEKL. The CDR3 runs to 15 residues. V was shortened by 2 bases and J by 8 bases, with 18 bases between the two germline ends. The CDR3 DNA follows: TGCGCCAGCAGCCAATCCAGAGAGGGGCCGCAGGAAGCTTTCTTT. Residues: CASSQSREGPQEAFF.

The chain is built from TRBV10-3 and TRBJ2-5, with 11 bases fitting TRBD1. Germline V lookup: CDR1 ENHRY, CDR2 SYGVKD. J was trimmed by 5 bases and V by 6 bases; bases with no gene match: 5. The CDR3 sequence is 14 residues long. The CDR3 DNA follows: TGTGCCATCAGCAGGACAGGGGGCGGGGAGACCCAGTACTTC. Translation gives CAISRTGGGETQYF.

This clone came up many times. This chain joins TRBV19 and TRBJ2-1, with a weak D call TRBD1 (5 bases). The V gene's germline CDR1 is LNHDA and CDR2 SQIVND (reference sequence). This CDR3 region has 14 residues. The V and J ends lost 3 bases and 4 bases respectively, with 10 bases between them. The DNA of the CDR3 is TGTGCCAGTAGTATTGGCCAGGGTTACAATGAGCAGTTCTTC. Amino acid sequence: CASSIGQGYNEQFF.

This clone was observed once. This chain joins TRBV7-2 and TRBJ1-6; 9 bases map to TRBD1. J lost 8 bases, V lost 2 bases, and 4 bases had no gene match. The CDR3 totals 15 residues. Germline values: CDR1 SGHTA, CDR2 FQGNSA. CDR3 sequence reads: CASSLNRGRDSPLHF. For the CDR3, the DNA is TGTGCCAGCAGCTTAAACAGGGGGCGCGATTCACCCCTCCACTTT. Full variable domain (remainder filled in from reference TRBV7-2 and TRBJ1-6): GAGVSQSPSNKVTEKGKDVELRCDPISGHTALYWYRQSLGQGLEFLIYFQGNSAPDKSGLPSDRFSAERTGGSVSTLTIQRTQQEDSAVYLCASSLNRGRDSPLHFGNGTRLTVT.

The chain joins TRBV3-1 (or the pseudogene TRBV3-2) to TRBJ2-5; tentatively, D is TRBD1 (5 bases). V lost 5 bases and J 5 bases, leaving 15 bases between the germline ends. CDR1 and CDR2 from the germline V gene are LGHDT and YNNKEL (reference sequence). The CDR3 loop spans 14 amino acids. CDR3 nucleotides: TGTGCCAGCAGCGTGAGGTCTAACAGGGAGACCCAGTACTTC. Residues: CASSVRSNRETQYF.

The gene calls are TRBV4-2 and TRBJ2-7; the match to TRBD1 covers 7 bases. Germline V gives CDR1 LGHNA, CDR2 YNFKEQ. V gave up 4 bases and J gave up 5 bases; unmatched junction bases: 8. The CDR3 is 14 amino acids. The CDR3 here is CASSPVDRVNEQYF. CDR3 nucleotides: TGTGCCAGCAGCCCCGTAGACAGGGTGAACGAGCAGTACTTC.

The chain has TRBV3-1 (or the pseudogene TRBV3-2) and TRBJ1-6; D might be TRBD1 (5 bases). The CDR3 is made up of 14 amino acids. Germline-derived CDR1 and CDR2 are LGHDT and YNNKEL (reference sequence). The ends were cut back, 2 bases at V and 7 bases at J, with 9 bases in the middle. CDR3 nucleotides: TGTGCCAGCAGCCAACAGGGTACCAATTCACCCCTCCACTTT. It is translated as CASSQQGTNSPLHF.

This clone appeared once. This chain uses TRBV2 with TRBJ1-4; 7 bases line up with TRBD1. The CDR3 is made up of 14 amino acids. Per germline, CDR1 SNHLY and CDR2 FYNNEI. Germline trimming cut 4 bases from V and 2 bases from J; bases unmatched to any gene: 1. CDR3 coding DNA: TGTGCCAGCAGTGGACAGGGTACTAATGAAAAACTGTTTTTT. Translating it yields CASSGQGTNEKLFF.

This clone was recorded only once. V usage is TRBV29-1 and J usage is TRBJ1-1; possible D gene TRBD1, 6 bases. The V gene lost 6 bases and the J gene lost 0 bases, with 11 bases spanning the gap. Germline V gene sequence: CDR1 SQVTM, CDR2 ANQGSEA. The CDR3 is 13 amino acids. The CDR3 DNA reads as TGCAGCGTCAGCGGGACACTGAACACTGAAGCTTTCTTT. Residues: CSVSGTLNTEAFF. The full variable domain, in which reference TRBV29-1 and TRBJ1-1 provide the parts outside the CDR3, is SAVISQKPSRDICQRGTSLTIQCQVDSQVTMMFWYRQQPGQSLTLIATANQGSEATYESGFVIDKFPISRPNLTFSTLTVSNMSPEDSSIYLCSVSGTLNTEAFFGQGTRLTVV.

The CDR3 coding sequence is TGTGCCAGCTCACCACCGGGTAGGAACACAGATACGCAGTATTTT. This gives the protein CASSPPGRNTDTQYF. The V and J genes are TRBV18 and TRBJ2-3, with D unclear. There are 15 residues in the CDR3. The germline gives CDR1 KGHSH, CDR2 LQKENI. The V end was cut by 0 bases, the J end by 2 bases, with 9 bases between.

The V and J genes are TRBV9 and TRBJ2-1, with no clear D. The CDR3 is 15 amino acids. V was trimmed by 0 bases and J by 5 bases, leaving 12 bases between them. Germline CDR1 is SGDLS and CDR2 is YYNGEE. In nucleotides, the CDR3 is TGTGCCAGCAGCGTAGACAGTTCCCGAGACAATGAGCAGTTCTTC. The encoded protein is CASSVDSSRDNEQFF.

The chain recombines TRBV4-1 with TRBJ1-3; a possible D gene is TRBD1 (5 bases). Germline V gene lookup returns CDR1 MGHRA and CDR2 YSYEKL. The V gene lost 4 bases and the J gene lost 0 bases, with 10 bases spanning the gap. The CDR3 contains 15 residues. CDR3 amino acids: CASSLQDHSGNTIYF. CDR3 nucleotides: TGCGCCAGCAGCCTACAGGACCACTCTGGAAACACCATATATTTT.